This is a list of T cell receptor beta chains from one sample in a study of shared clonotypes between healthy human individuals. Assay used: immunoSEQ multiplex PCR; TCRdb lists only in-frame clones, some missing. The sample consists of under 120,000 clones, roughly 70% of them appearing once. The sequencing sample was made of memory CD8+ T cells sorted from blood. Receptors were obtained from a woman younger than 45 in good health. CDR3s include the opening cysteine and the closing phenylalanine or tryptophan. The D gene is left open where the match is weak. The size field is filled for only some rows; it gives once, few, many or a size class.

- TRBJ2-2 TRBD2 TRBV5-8 CASSFGLAYTGELFF TGTGCCAGCAGCTTCGGACTAGCGTACACCGGGGAGCTGTTTTTT
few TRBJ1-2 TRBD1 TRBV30 CAWDGTVSGYTF TGTGCCTGGGATGGGACAGTCTCCGGCTACACCTTC
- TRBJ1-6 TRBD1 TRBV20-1 CSAPRGAPLHF TGCAGTGCCCCCAGGGGGGCACCCCTCCACTTT
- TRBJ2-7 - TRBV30 CAWSGTVLHYEQYF TGTGCCTGGAGTGGAACCGTCCTTCACTACGAGCAGTACTTC
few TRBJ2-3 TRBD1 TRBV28 CASSFFWGGTGSTDTQYF TGTGCCAGCAGTTTTTTTTGGGGCGGGACAGGGAGCACAGATACGCAGTATTTT
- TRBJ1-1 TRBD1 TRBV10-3 CAISEPVYQGARTEAFF TGTGCCATCAGTGAGCCGGTATATCAGGGGGCGCGAACTGAAGCTTTCTTT
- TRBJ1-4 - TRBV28 CASSLPQTGNEKLFF TGTGCCAGCAGTTTACCCCAAACCGGTAATGAAAAACTGTTTTTT
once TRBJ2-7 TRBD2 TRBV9 CASSVGSGSMGEQYF TGTGCCAGCAGCGTGGGTAGCGGGAGTATGGGCGAGCAGTACTTC
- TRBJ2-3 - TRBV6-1 CASKRGAGSTDTQYF TGTGCCAGCAAGAGGGGAGCAGGGAGCACAGATACGCAGTATTTT
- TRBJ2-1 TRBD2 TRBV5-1 CASSPPASGSSPREQFF TGCGCCAGCAGCCCCCCAGCTAGCGGGAGTAGTCCTAGGGAGCAGTTCTTC